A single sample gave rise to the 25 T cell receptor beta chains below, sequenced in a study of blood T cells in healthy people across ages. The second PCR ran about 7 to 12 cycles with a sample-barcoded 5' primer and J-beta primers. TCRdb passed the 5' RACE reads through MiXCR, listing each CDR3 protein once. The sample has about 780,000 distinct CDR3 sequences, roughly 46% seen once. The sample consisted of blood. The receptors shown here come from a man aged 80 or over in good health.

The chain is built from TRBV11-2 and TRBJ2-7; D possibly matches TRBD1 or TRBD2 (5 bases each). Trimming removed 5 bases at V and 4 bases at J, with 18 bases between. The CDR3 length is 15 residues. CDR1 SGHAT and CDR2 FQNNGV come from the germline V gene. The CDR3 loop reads CASSEPPAGAYEQYF. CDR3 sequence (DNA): TGTGCCAGCAGCGAACCTCCCGCCGGGGCTTACGAGCAGTACTTC. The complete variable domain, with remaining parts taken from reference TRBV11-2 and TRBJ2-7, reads EAGVAQSPRYKIIEKRQSVAFWCNPISGHATLYWYQQILGQGPKLLIQFQNNGVVDDSQLPKDRFSAERLKGVDSTLKIQPAKLEDSAVYLCASSEPPAGAYEQYFGPGTRLTVT.

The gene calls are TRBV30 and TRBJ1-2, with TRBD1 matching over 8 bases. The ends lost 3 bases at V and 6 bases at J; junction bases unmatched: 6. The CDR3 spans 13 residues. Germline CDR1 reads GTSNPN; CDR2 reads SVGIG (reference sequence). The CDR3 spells CAWRDRALDGYTF. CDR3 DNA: TGTGCCTGGAGGGACAGGGCCCTGGATGGCTACACCTTC.

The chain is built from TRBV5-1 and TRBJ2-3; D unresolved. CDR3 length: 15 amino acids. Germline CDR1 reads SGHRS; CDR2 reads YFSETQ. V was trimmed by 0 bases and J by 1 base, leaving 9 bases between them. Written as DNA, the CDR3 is TGCGCCAGCAGCTTGGTCCCAATTGGCACAGATACGCAGTATTTT. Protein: CASSLVPIGTDTQYF. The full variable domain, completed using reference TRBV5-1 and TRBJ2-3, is KAGVTQTPRYLIKTRGQQVTLSCSPISGHRSVSWYQQTPGQGLQFLFEYFSETQRNKGNFPGRFSGRQFSNSRSEMNVSTLELGDSALYLCASSLVPIGTDTQYFGPGTRLTVL.

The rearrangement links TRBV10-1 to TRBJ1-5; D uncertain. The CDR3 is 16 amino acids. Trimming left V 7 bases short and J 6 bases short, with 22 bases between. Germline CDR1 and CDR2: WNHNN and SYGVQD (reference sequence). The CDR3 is CASKGIEKGGSQPQHF. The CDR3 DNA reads TGCGCCAGCAAAGGGATAGAGAAGGGAGGCAGTCAGCCCCAGCATTTT.

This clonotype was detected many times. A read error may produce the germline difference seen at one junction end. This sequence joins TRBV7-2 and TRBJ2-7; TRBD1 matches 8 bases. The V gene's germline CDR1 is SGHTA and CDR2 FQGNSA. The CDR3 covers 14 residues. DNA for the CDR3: TGTGCCAGCAGCCGGACAGGGCCCTCCTCCGAGCAGTACTTC. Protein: CASSRTGPSSEQYF.

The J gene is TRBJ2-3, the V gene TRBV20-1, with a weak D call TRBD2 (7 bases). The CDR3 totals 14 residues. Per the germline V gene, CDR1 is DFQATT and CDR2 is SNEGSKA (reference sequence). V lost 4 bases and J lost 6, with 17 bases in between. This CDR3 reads CSAISAGATDTQYF. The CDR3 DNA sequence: TGCAGTGCTATCTCGGCGGGGGCCACGGATACGCAGTATTTT.

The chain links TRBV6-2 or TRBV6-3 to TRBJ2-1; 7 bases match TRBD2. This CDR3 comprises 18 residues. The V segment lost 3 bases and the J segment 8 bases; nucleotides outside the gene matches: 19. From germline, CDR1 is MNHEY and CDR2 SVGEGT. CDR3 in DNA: TGTGCCAGCAGTTATCTAGGGTACCGGGAGGCACCTCGCGATGAGCAGTTCTTC. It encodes CASSYLGYREAPRDEQFF.

CDR3 residues: CASSPDSLSGYTF. DNA of the CDR3: TGTGCCAGCAGCCCCGACAGTCTCAGTGGCTACACCTTC. This chain connects TRBV7-3 to TRBJ1-2; possibly TRBD1 for D (5 bases). The CDR3 has 13 residues. Trimming removed 5 bases at V and 7 bases at J, with 14 bases between. Germline-derived CDR1 and CDR2 are SGHTA and FQGTGA. The full variable domain, rest sourced from reference TRBV7-3 and TRBJ1-2, is GAGVSQTPSNKVTEKGKYVELRCDPISGHTALYWYRQSLGQGPEFLIYFQGTGAADDSGLPNDRFFAVRPEGSVSTLKIQRTERGDSAVYLCASSPDSLSGYTFGSGTRLTVV.

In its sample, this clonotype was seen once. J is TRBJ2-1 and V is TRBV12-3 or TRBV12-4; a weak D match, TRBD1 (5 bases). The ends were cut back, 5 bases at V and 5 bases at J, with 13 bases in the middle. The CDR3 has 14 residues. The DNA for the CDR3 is TGTGCCAGCAGTGTTGCCAGGGCTCACAATGAGCAGTTCTTC. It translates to CASSVARAHNEQFF.

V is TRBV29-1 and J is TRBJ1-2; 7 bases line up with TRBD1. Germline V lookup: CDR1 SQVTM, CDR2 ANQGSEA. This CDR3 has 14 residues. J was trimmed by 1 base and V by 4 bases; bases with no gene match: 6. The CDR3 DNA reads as TGCAGCGTTGGAGCCCAGGGGGTTAACTATGGCTACACCTTC. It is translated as CSVGAQGVNYGYTF.

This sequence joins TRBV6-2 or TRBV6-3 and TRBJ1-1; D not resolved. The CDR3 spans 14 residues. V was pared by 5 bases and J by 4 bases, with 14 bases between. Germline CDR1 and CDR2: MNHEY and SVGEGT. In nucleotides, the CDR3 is TGTGCCAGCAGTGCGGTCGGCCAGCGCACTGAAGCTTTCTTT. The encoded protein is CASSAVGQRTEAFF.

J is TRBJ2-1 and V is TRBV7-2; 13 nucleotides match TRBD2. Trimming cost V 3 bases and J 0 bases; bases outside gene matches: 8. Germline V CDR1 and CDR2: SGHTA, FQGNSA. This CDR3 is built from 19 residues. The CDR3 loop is CASSFSLAGGPSSYNEQFF. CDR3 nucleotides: TGTGCCAGCAGCTTCTCACTAGCGGGAGGGCCGAGCTCCTACAATGAGCAGTTCTTC.

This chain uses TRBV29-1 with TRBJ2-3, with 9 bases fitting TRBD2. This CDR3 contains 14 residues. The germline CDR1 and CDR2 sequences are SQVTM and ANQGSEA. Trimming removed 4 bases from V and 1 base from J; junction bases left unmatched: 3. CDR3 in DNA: TGCAGCGTTGCGCCTAGCGGGGGCACAGATACGCAGTATTTT. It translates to CSVAPSGGTDTQYF.

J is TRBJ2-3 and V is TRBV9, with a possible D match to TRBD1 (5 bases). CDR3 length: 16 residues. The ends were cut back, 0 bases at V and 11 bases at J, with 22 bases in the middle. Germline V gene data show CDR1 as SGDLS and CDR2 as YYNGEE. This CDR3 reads CASSVVDGPGFEVQYF. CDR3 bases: TGTGCCAGCAGCGTAGTTGACGGGCCAGGGTTCGAAGTGCAGTATTTT.

CDR3 in DNA: TGTGCCAGCAGCTTGGAGGGGCAGTCCGGCGCAAAACTGTTTTTT. This encodes CASSLEGQSGAKLFF. This chain connects TRBV5-5 to TRBJ1-4, with D possibly TRBD1 on 5 matching bases. Trimming removed 0 bases from V and 10 bases from J, with 16 bases in between. This CDR3 is 15 amino acids long. Germline values: CDR1 SGHKS, CDR2 YYEKEE (reference sequence).

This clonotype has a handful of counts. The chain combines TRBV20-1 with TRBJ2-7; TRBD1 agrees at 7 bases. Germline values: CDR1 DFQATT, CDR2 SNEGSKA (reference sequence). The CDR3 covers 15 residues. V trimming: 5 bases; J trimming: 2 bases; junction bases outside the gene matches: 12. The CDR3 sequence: CSASLGDRITYEQYF. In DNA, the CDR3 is TGCAGTGCTTCCCTTGGGGACAGAATCACCTACGAGCAGTACTTC.

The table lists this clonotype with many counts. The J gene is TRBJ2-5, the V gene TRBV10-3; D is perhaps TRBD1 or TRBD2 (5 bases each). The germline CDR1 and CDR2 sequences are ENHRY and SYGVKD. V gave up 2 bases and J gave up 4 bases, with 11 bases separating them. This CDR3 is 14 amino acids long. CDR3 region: CAISEGTVPETQYF. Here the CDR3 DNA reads TGTGCCATCAGTGAGGGGACCGTCCCAGAGACCCAGTACTTC.

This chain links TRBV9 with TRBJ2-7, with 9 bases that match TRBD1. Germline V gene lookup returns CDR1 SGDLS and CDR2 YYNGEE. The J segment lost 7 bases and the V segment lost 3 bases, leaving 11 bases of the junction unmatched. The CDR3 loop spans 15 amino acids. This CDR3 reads CASSGGTGNINEQYF. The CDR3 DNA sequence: TGTGCCAGCAGCGGAGGGACAGGGAATATCAATGAGCAGTACTTC.

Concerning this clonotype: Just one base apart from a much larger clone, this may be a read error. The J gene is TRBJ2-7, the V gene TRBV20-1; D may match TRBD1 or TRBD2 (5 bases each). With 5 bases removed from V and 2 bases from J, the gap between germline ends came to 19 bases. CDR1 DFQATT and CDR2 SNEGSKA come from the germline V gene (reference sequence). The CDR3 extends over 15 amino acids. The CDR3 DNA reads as TGCAGTGCTCCTCGGGACGGAAGCCCCCCCTACGAGCAGTACTTC. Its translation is CSAPRDGSPPYEQYF.

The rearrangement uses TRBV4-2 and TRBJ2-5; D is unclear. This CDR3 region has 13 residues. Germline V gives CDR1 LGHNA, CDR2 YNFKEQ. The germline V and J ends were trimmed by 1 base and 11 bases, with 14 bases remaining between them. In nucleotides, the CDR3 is TGTGCCAGCAGCCAAGTGGTCTTTGACACTCAGTACTTC. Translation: CASSQVVFDTQYF.

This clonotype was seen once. The CDR3, as DNA: TGTGCCAGCAGCTTAATGGTCGGGGAAGAGACCCAGTACTTC. It is translated as CASSLMVGEETQYF. The chain employs TRBV11-2 and TRBJ2-5, with D possibly matching TRBD2 (5 bases). The CDR3 runs to 14 residues. The V gene lost 2 bases and the J gene lost 3 bases, with 10 bases spanning the gap. CDR1 is SGHAT, CDR2 FQNNGV, per germline.

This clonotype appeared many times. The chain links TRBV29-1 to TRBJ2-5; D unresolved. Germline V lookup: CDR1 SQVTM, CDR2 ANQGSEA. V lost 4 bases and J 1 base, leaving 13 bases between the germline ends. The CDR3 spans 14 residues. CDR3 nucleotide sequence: TGCAGCGTTGCGCGCGGAACAGCCCAAGAGACCCAGTACTTC. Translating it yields CSVARGTAQETQYF. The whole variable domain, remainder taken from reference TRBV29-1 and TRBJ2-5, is SAVISQKPSRDICQRGTSLTIQCQVDSQVTMMFWYRQQPGQSLTLIATANQGSEATYESGFVIDKFPISRPNLTFSTLTVSNMSPEDSSIYLCSVARGTAQETQYFGPGTRLLVL.

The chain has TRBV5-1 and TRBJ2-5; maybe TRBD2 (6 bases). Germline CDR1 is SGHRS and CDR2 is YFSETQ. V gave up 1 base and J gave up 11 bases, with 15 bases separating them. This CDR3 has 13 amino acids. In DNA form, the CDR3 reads TGCGCCAGCAGCTTGAGGCAGGAGGGTGAGCAGTACTTC. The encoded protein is CASSLRQEGEQYF.

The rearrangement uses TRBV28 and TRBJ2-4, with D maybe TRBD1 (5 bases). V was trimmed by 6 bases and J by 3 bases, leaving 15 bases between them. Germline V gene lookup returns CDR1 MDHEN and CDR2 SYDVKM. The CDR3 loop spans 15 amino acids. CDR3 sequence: CASSPAGQLKNIQYF. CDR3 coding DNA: TGTGCCAGCAGCCCTGCCGGACAACTCAAAAACATTCAGTACTTC.

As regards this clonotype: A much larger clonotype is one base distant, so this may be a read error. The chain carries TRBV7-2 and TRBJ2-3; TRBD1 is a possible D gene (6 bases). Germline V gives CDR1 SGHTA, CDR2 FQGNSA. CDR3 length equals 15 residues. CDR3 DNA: TGTGCCGGCAGCTTGGCGACAGGAATCACAGATACGCAGTATTTT. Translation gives CAGSLATGITDTQYF.